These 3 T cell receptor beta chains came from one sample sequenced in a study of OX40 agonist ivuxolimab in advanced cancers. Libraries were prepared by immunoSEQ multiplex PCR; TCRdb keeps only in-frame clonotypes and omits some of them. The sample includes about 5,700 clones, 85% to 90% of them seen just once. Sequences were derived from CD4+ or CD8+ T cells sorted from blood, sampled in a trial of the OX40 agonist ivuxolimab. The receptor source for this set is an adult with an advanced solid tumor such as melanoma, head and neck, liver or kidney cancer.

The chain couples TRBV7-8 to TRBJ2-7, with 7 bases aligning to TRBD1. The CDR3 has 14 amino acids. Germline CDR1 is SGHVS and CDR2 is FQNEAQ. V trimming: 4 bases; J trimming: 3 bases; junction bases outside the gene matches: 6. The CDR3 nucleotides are TGTGCCAGCAGCTCCAAGGACAGGATCTACGAGCAGTACTTC. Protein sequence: CASSSKDRIYEQYF.

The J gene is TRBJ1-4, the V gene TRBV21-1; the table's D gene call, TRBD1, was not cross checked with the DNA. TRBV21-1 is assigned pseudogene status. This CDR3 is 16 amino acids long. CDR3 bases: TGTGCCAGCTCCACCGCCGGCAGGGGGCGTAATGAAAAACTGTTTTTT. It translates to CASSTAGRGRNEKLFF.

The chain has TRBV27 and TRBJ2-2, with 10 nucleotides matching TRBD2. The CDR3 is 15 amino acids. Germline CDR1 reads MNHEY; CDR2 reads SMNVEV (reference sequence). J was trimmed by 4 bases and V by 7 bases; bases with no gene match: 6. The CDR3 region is CASKKREGITGELFF. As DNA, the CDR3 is TGTGCCAGCAAAAAGCGGGAGGGGATCACCGGGGAGCTGTTTTTT.